What follows are 24 T cell receptor beta chains derived from one specimen sequenced in a study of cytomegalovirus exposure and HLA in healthy donors. Vbeta (60) and Jbeta (13) primers were used in the PCR. This table comes from immunoSEQ multiplex PCR, and its TCRdb copy is limited to in-frame clones, with some not included. The data contain tens of thousands of clones, around 72% of them singletons. Sequenced: PBMCs. The receptors stem from a woman aged 35 to 49 in good health and CMV-seropositive.

As for this clone: One end of the junction fails to match germline, which may point to a read error. The CDR3, as DNA: TGTGCCAGCAGCGTAGGGGGGGAAGAGATCCAGTACTTC. Translation gives CASSVGGEEIQYF. The chain joins TRBV9 to TRBJ2-5, with D possibly matching TRBD2 (6 bases). The CDR3 is made up of 13 amino acids. Germline CDR1 is SGDLS and CDR2 is YYNGEE.

The chain employs TRBV29-1 and TRBJ2-7; D is perhaps TRBD2 (5 bases). This CDR3 spans 13 amino acids. CDR1 and CDR2 (germline): SQVTM, ANQGSEA. V was clipped by 3 bases and J by 6 bases, with 15 bases between them. This CDR3 reads CSVDKAGLGEQYF. CDR3 nucleotides: TGCAGCGTTGATAAGGCGGGTCTGGGCGAGCAGTACTTC.

This clone was detected only a few times. This rearrangement joins TRBV6-4 to TRBJ2-3, with 9 bases that match TRBD1. The V segment lost 3 bases and the J segment 3 bases; nucleotides outside the gene matches: 4. CDR3 length: 15 amino acids. CDR1 MRHNA and CDR2 SNTAGT come from the germline V gene. Written as DNA, the CDR3 is TGTGCCAGCAGTGAGGGGACAGGGATGACAGATACGCAGTATTTT. Its protein product is CASSEGTGMTDTQYF.

The chain carries TRBV27 and TRBJ2-5, with TRBD2 identical over 7 bases. Per germline, CDR1 MNHEY and CDR2 SMNVEV (reference sequence). The CDR3 sequence is 13 residues long. V trimming: 6 bases; J trimming: 1 base; junction bases outside the gene matches: 2. DNA for the CDR3: TGTGCCAGCAGCCCGGGGGGCCAAGAGACCCAGTACTTC. Its translation: CASSPGGQETQYF.

This clone was seen just once. The chain is built from TRBV19 and TRBJ2-1, with D maybe TRBD1 (6 bases). Germline V gene sequence: CDR1 LNHDA, CDR2 SQIVND (reference sequence). This CDR3 is built from 15 residues. V lost 6 bases and J lost 5, with 17 bases in between. CDR3 region: CASSTHSWTDNEQFF. In DNA, the CDR3 is TGTGCCAGTAGCACTCACTCTTGGACAGACAATGAGCAGTTCTTC.

The V and J genes are TRBV4-2 and TRBJ2-3; D remains unclear. Per the germline V gene, CDR1 is LGHNA and CDR2 is YNFKEQ. Trimming removed 1 base at V and 2 bases at J, with 13 bases between. This CDR3 has 16 residues. CDR3 sequence reads: CASSQGEESTTDTQYF. Written as DNA, the CDR3 is TGTGCCAGCAGCCAAGGTGAGGAATCTACCACAGATACGCAGTATTTT.

The V and J genes are TRBV4-2 and TRBJ2-5; TRBD2 matches at 9 bases. CDR3 length equals 18 residues. V shed 4 bases, J shed 5 bases, and the junction held 17 bases outside the gene matches. The germline gives CDR1 LGHNA, CDR2 YNFKEQ. The CDR3 loop is CASSPSPGRGGRRETQYF. The CDR3 nucleotides read TGTGCCAGCAGCCCCTCACCGGGGCGGGGGGGCCGTCGGGAGACCCAGTACTTC.

This chain connects TRBV18 to TRBJ2-6; weak D call: TRBD1 (8 bases). CDR3 length: 17 amino acids. The V gene's germline CDR1 is KGHSH and CDR2 LQKENI. V lost 4 bases and J 0 bases, leaving 13 bases between the germline ends. The CDR3 loop reads CASSLTGGASGANVLTF. The CDR3 bases are TGTGCCAGCTCACTCACAGGGGGGGCCTCTGGGGCCAACGTCCTGACTTTC.

This chain links TRBV27 with TRBJ1-6; D unclear. Trimming left V 7 bases short and J 10 bases short, with 11 bases between. This CDR3 has 12 amino acids. Germline-derived CDR1 and CDR2 are MNHEY and SMNVEV (reference sequence). CDR3 sequence: CASKLPGSPLHF. The CDR3 bases are TGTGCCAGCAAATTGCCGGGGTCACCCCTCCACTTT.

The gene calls are TRBV28 and TRBJ2-1; D is perhaps TRBD1 (6 bases). The V gene lost 6 bases and the J gene lost 1 base, with 16 bases spanning the gap. The CDR3 totals 16 residues. Per the germline V gene, CDR1 is MDHEN and CDR2 is SYDVKM. CDR3 sequence (DNA): TGTGCCAGCAGGCCGCCAGGGGCTAAGTCCTACAATGAGCAGTTCTTC. Encoded protein: CASRPPGAKSYNEQFF.

This clone has at least ten counts. V is TRBV7-9 and J is TRBJ2-4; 9 bases match TRBD1. Germline V gene lookup returns CDR1 SEHNR and CDR2 FQNEAQ (reference sequence). CDR3 length: 13 amino acids. The trim removed 5 bases at V and 8 bases at J, leaving 4 bases unmatched. The CDR3 region has the DNA TGTGCCAGCAGCGAGGGACAGGGAGACATTCAGTACTTC. Its protein product is CASSEGQGDIQYF.

This clone was seen just once. An end of the junction differs from the germline gene, which may be a read error. The chain combines TRBV9 with TRBJ2-1, with 12 bases aligning to TRBD2. Germline V gives CDR1 SGDLS, CDR2 YYNGEE. This CDR3 is 18 amino acids long. The CDR3 loop reads CASSVAPTGTSGYSEQFF. CDR3 coding DNA: TGTGCCAGCAGCGTAGCCCCTACCGGGACTAGCGGGTACAGTGAGCAGTTCTTC. The whole variable domain, filled in from reference TRBV9 and TRBJ2-1, reads DSGVTQTPKHLITATGQRVTLRCSPRSGDLSVYWYQQSLDQGLQFLIQYYNGEERAKGNILERFSAQQFPDLHSELNLSSLELGDSALYFCASSVAPTGTSGYSEQFFGPGTRLTVL.

This clone was picked up one time. The chain uses TRBV7-2 and TRBJ2-3, with D possibly being TRBD2 (6 bases). Germline V gives CDR1 SGHTA, CDR2 FQGNSA. The CDR3 length is 16 residues. Trimming left V 5 bases short and J 0 bases short, with 15 bases between. The CDR3 loop is CASSPRRRDSTDTQYF. The CDR3 nucleotides are TGTGCCAGCAGCCCCCGTCGGAGGGACAGCACAGATACGCAGTATTTT.

The rearrangement uses TRBV6-5 and TRBJ1-1; D is unclear. CDR1 and CDR2 from the germline V gene are MNHEY and SVGAGI. V gave up 4 bases and J gave up 4 bases, with 16 bases separating them. The CDR3 is 15 residues long. CDR3 sequence: CASSSRVFGVTEAFF. For the CDR3, the DNA is TGTGCCAGCAGTTCGAGGGTCTTCGGGGTCACTGAAGCTTTCTTT.

The chain joins TRBV5-1 to TRBJ2-7; unclear D gene. The CDR3 spans 15 residues. V lost 1 base and J lost 0, with 11 bases in between. The germline V gene has CDR1 SGHRS and CDR2 YFSETQ. The CDR3 DNA sequence: TGCGCCAGCAGCTTGTCTCCCTCTAGCTCCTACGAGCAGTACTTC. Translating gives CASSLSPSSSYEQYF.

V is TRBV9 and J is TRBJ2-2; a weak D match, TRBD1 (5 bases). Trimming took 4 bases from V and 0 from J, leaving 10 bases between them. The CDR3 runs 15 residues. CDR1 and CDR2 from the germline V gene are SGDLS and YYNGEE. The CDR3 nucleotides read TGTGCCAGCAGCACCCGGACACCGAACACCGGGGAGCTGTTTTTT. Amino acids: CASSTRTPNTGELFF.

The chain has TRBV30 and TRBJ1-2, with 7 positions matching TRBD1. From germline, CDR1 is GTSNPN and CDR2 SVGIG (reference sequence). The CDR3 is made up of 14 amino acids. The V segment lost 5 bases and the J segment 4 bases; nucleotides outside the gene matches: 10. CDR3 in amino acids: CAWRGAGGPYGYTF. CDR3 nucleotides: TGTGCCTGGCGAGGGGCAGGGGGGCCCTATGGCTACACCTTC. Full variable domain (missing parts from reference TRBV30 and TRBJ1-2): SQTIHQWPATLVQPVGSPLSLECTVEGTSNPNLYWYRQAAGRGLQLLFYSVGIGQISSEVPQNLSASRPQDRQFILSSKKLLLSDSGFYLCAWRGAGGPYGYTFGSGTRLTVV.

The rearrangement joins TRBV4-2 to TRBJ2-7, with D possibly being TRBD2 (6 bases). CDR1 and CDR2 (germline): LGHNA, YNFKEQ. This CDR3 has 13 residues. V lost 3 bases and J 0 bases, leaving 6 bases between the germline ends. CDR3 in DNA: TGTGCCAGCAGCCAGGACTACTCCTACGAGCAGTACTTC. It codes for CASSQDYSYEQYF.

Here the CDR3 reads CASSVAQRNTEAFF. CDR3 DNA: TGTGCCAGCAGCGTAGCACAGAGGAACACTGAAGCTTTCTTT. The genes are TRBV9 and TRBJ1-1, with D unresolved. With 0 bases removed from V and 1 base from J, the gap between germline ends came to 7 bases. The germline V gene has CDR1 SGDLS and CDR2 YYNGEE. The CDR3 sequence is 14 residues long. Full variable domain (outside the CDR3, taken from reference TRBV9 and TRBJ1-1): DSGVTQTPKHLITATGQRVTLRCSPRSGDLSVYWYQQSLDQGLQFLIQYYNGEERAKGNILERFSAQQFPDLHSELNLSSLELGDSALYFCASSVAQRNTEAFFGQGTRLTVV.

The chain uses TRBV2 and TRBJ1-2, with D maybe TRBD1 (6 bases). Per germline, CDR1 SNHLY and CDR2 FYNNEI. There are 13 residues in the CDR3. V gave up 2 bases and J gave up 4 bases, with 8 bases separating them. The chain's CDR3 is CASSETGTYGYTF. The DNA for the CDR3 is TGTGCCAGCAGTGAAACAGGGACCTATGGCTACACCTTC.

This clone came up a few times. This chain uses TRBV4-1 with TRBJ1-2; unclear D gene. Trimming took 0 bases from V and 4 from J, leaving 9 bases between them. Germline assignment: CDR1 MGHRA and CDR2 YSYEKL. The CDR3 totals 14 residues. The CDR3 protein is CASSQEARFYGYTF. The CDR3 nucleotides are TGCGCCAGCAGCCAAGAAGCCAGGTTCTATGGCTACACCTTC.

Only one count was recorded for this clone. V is TRBV9 and J is TRBJ2-6; D is undetermined. The CDR3 runs to 17 residues. Germline V gives CDR1 SGDLS, CDR2 YYNGEE. V lost 4 bases and J lost 1, with 15 bases in between. The CDR3 here is CASSPQAPRSGANVLTF. The CDR3 DNA reads TGTGCCAGCAGCCCTCAGGCGCCGCGTTCTGGGGCCAACGTCCTGACTTTC. The variable domain in full, completed from reference TRBV9 and TRBJ2-6, reads DSGVTQTPKHLITATGQRVTLRCSPRSGDLSVYWYQQSLDQGLQFLIQYYNGEERAKGNILERFSAQQFPDLHSELNLSSLELGDSALYFCASSPQAPRSGANVLTFGAGSRLTVL.

The chain carries TRBV5-1 and TRBJ1-2; D is perhaps TRBD1 (5 bases). V was clipped by 4 bases and J by 8 bases, with 15 bases between them. Germline CDR1 is SGHRS and CDR2 is YFSETQ. The CDR3 is 13 amino acids. CDR3 nucleotides: TGCGCCAGCAGCCCAGCGGGGGATCGGGGCTACACCTTC. Protein: CASSPAGDRGYTF.

The genes are TRBV9 and TRBJ2-3; 8 bases line up with TRBD1. In germline, CDR1 is SGDLS, CDR2 YYNGEE. This CDR3 has 15 amino acids. V gave up 0 bases and J gave up 7 bases; unmatched junction bases: 7. The CDR3 reads CASSVGGQGSHTQYF. The CDR3 DNA sequence: TGTGCCAGCAGCGTAGGAGGACAGGGATCTCATACGCAGTATTTT.